The next 2 T cell receptor beta chains were all read from a single sample in a study of blood T cells in healthy people across ages. Primed by a sample-barcoded 5' primer and a J-beta primer mix, a second PCR proceeded for 7 to 11 cycles. TCRdb ran MiXCR on the 5' RACE reads and lists one entry per CDR3 protein. The data show under 2,000,000 distinct CDR3 sequences, around half seen once. Sequencing input: blood. Source of these receptors: a middle-aged woman in good health.

The rearrangement joins TRBV11-2 to TRBJ2-5; no definite D call. Germline V gene lookup returns CDR1 SGHAT and CDR2 FQNNGV. There are 17 residues in the CDR3. Trimming took 1 base from V and 1 from J, leaving 16 bases between them. CDR3 nucleotides: TGTGCCAGCAGCTTAGTTTTCGAAAGGAGTCTCCAAGAGACCCAGTACTTC. This sequence encodes CASSLVFERSLQETQYF.

The table lists this clonotype with many counts. The chain carries TRBV29-1 and TRBJ2-7; TRBD2 is a possible D gene (5 bases). Germline V lookup: CDR1 SQVTM, CDR2 ANQGSEA. Between the trimmed V and J ends, which lost 7 bases and 0 bases, there was a span of 16 bases. This CDR3 spans 14 amino acids. CDR3 amino acids: CSAEGLPNSYEQYF. The CDR3 nucleotides read TGCAGCGCCGAGGGTTTACCCAACTCCTACGAGCAGTACTTC.